Below, 23 T cell receptor beta chains from the same sample are listed, as sequenced in a study of response to subunit inactivated influenza vaccine. One entry per CDR3 protein results from TCRdb running MiXCR on the RT-PCR reads. The sample lists some 480,000 distinct CDR3 sequences; roughly 11% were seen once. The sequences come from PBMCs from blood, collected 40 to 50 days after vaccination. All receptors derive from a man between 50 and 59 years old who received an inactivated influenza vaccine.

Only a few counts were recorded for this clonotype. The rearrangement uses TRBV20-1 and TRBJ2-1, with 9 nucleotides matching TRBD2. The ends lost 0 bases at V and 8 bases at J; junction bases unmatched: 17. The CDR3 has 18 amino acids. Germline V gene sequence: CDR1 DFQATT, CDR2 SNEGSKA (reference sequence). This CDR3 reads CSARDGVASGAYLDEQFF. CDR3 nucleotides: TGCAGTGCTAGAGATGGGGTGGCTAGCGGGGCGTACTTGGATGAGCAGTTCTTC.

This clonotype was detected a few times. This rearrangement joins TRBV2 to TRBJ2-5, with 7 bases fitting TRBD1. The CDR3 sequence is 13 residues long. V lost 8 bases and J lost 7; bases outside the gene matches: 10. Per the germline V gene, CDR1 is SNHLY and CDR2 is FYNNEI. CDR3 loop: CASVGQAIGTQYF. As DNA, the CDR3 is TGTGCCAGCGTAGGACAGGCGATCGGGACCCAGTACTTC.

The chain couples TRBV7-9 to TRBJ1-2; unclear D gene. The CDR3 length is 13 residues. Trimming stripped 1 base from V and 8 bases from J, with 11 bases between. Germline-derived CDR1 and CDR2 are SEHNR and FQNEAQ (reference sequence). CDR3 protein: CASSLVMQRGYTF. In DNA form, the CDR3 reads TGTGCCAGCAGCTTAGTCATGCAAAGAGGCTACACCTTC. The whole variable domain, filled in from reference TRBV7-9 and TRBJ1-2, reads DTGVSQNPRHKITKRGQNVTFRCDPISEHNRLYWYRQTLGQGPEFLTYFQNEAQLEKSRLLSDRFSAERPKGSFSTLEIQRTEQGDSAMYLCASSLVMQRGYTFGSGTRLTVV.

This clonotype was seen ten or more times. Here the CDR3 reads CASKSRGGSYEQYF. CDR3 nucleotide sequence: TGTGCCAGCAAAAGCCGCGGGGGGTCGTACGAGCAGTACTTC. The gene calls are TRBV12-3 or TRBV12-4 and TRBJ2-7, with 8 positions matching TRBD2. The CDR3 is made up of 14 amino acids. V dropped 7 bases and J dropped 4; count of bases not matched to a gene: 9.

In its sample, this clonotype was seen a few times. This chain connects TRBV6-2 or TRBV6-3 to TRBJ1-3, with a tentative D call TRBD1 (6 bases). Germline assignment: CDR1 MNHEY and CDR2 SVGEGT. CDR3 length: 18 amino acids. V shed 5 bases and J shed 4 bases, with 24 bases lying between them. The CDR3 protein is CASSLLRRTGIGGNTIYF. CDR3 bases: TGTGCCAGCAGTCTCCTCCGACGAACAGGGATTGGAGGAAACACCATATATTTT.

The rearrangement joins TRBV10-3 to TRBJ2-1; 12 positions agree with TRBD2. CDR1 is ENHRY, CDR2 SYGVKD, per germline. The ends lost 6 bases at V and 7 bases at J; junction bases unmatched: 13. The CDR3 covers 17 residues. The CDR3 region is CAISSRLAGERGNEQFF. CDR3 nucleotides: TGTGCCATCAGCAGCCGACTAGCGGGAGAGCGGGGGAATGAGCAGTTCTTC.

This chain links TRBV3-1 with TRBJ2-1, with D tentatively TRBD2 (5 bases). The V and J ends lost 6 bases and 2 bases respectively, with 11 bases between them. The CDR3 sequence is 14 residues long. Germline assignment: CDR1 LGHDT and CDR2 YNNKEL (reference sequence). CDR3 DNA: TGTGCCAGCAGAGGAGGACTCCCCTACAATGAGCAGTTCTTC. Translation gives CASRGGLPYNEQFF.

This clonotype was seen many times. The V gene is TRBV29-1, the J gene TRBJ1-1; D might be TRBD1 (6 bases). Per germline, CDR1 SQVTM and CDR2 ANQGSEA. CDR3 length: 12 residues. With 6 bases removed from V and 1 base from J, the gap between germline ends came to 9 bases. The CDR3, as DNA: TGCAGCGTAGGACAGAGGAACACTGAAGCTTTCTTT. Residues: CSVGQRNTEAFF.

There are many counts of this clonotype. The V and J genes are TRBV5-1 and TRBJ1-2; the D gene is possibly TRBD1 (5 bases). V shed 1 base and J shed 8 bases, with 15 bases lying between them. The CDR3 runs to 14 residues. From germline, CDR1 is SGHRS and CDR2 YFSETQ. CDR3: CASSLSVSGDGYTF. Here the CDR3 DNA reads TGCGCCAGCAGCTTGTCTGTCTCCGGGGACGGCTACACCTTC.

This clonotype was seen many times. The chain combines TRBV11-2 with TRBJ2-1; D not certain. The V end lost 1 base, the J end lost 2 bases, and 15 bases lay between the germline ends. CDR1 is SGHAT, CDR2 FQNNGV, per germline. The CDR3 is 17 amino acids. CDR3 loop: CASSLGYLEFTYNEQFF. CDR3 coding DNA: TGTGCCAGCAGCTTAGGGTACCTCGAGTTCACCTACAATGAGCAGTTCTTC.

In this sample, this clonotype turned up a few times. The chain couples TRBV3-1 to TRBJ2-1; D is uncertain. V was pared by 1 base and J by 6 bases, with 7 bases between. The CDR3 extends over 13 amino acids. CDR1 is LGHDT, CDR2 YNNKEL, per germline (reference sequence). The CDR3 DNA reads as TGTGCCAGCAGCCAAGCTAGGAGCAATGAGCAGTTCTTC. It codes for CASSQARSNEQFF.

This clonotype was seen many times. The V and J genes are TRBV5-1 and TRBJ1-5; D perhaps matches TRBD1 (5 bases). The CDR3 has 14 residues. Germline lookup yields CDR1 SGHRS and CDR2 YFSETQ. V lost 2 bases and J lost 5, with 11 bases in between. The CDR3 reads CASSFGGVHQPQHF. The CDR3 DNA is TGCGCCAGCAGCTTTGGGGGAGTGCATCAGCCCCAGCATTTT.

The table lists this clonotype with a few counts. The chain has TRBV5-1 and TRBJ2-2, with 8 bases matching TRBD1. The V and J ends lost 2 bases and 7 bases, in that order; junction bases with no gene match: 7. CDR1 and CDR2 (germline): SGHRS, YFSETQ. The CDR3 is made up of 15 amino acids. Written as DNA, the CDR3 is TGCGCCAGCAGCTTAGGACAGGGAGGAGGCGGGGAGCTGTTTTTT. As protein: CASSLGQGGGGELFF.

This clonotype was seen more than once but under ten times. CDR3 protein: CATSKVEASEELFF. For the CDR3, the DNA is TGTGCCACCAGCAAAGTAGAGGCCTCCGAGGAGCTGTTTTTT. The chain has TRBV15 and TRBJ2-2; D gene unclear. This CDR3 is built from 14 residues. Trimming cost V 4 bases and J 10 bases, with 16 bases left between them. From germline, CDR1 is LNHNV and CDR2 YYDKDF (reference sequence).

This clonotype was counted a few times. The genes are TRBV2 and TRBJ1-5; 7 bases are shared with TRBD1. Germline CDR1 and CDR2: SNHLY and FYNNEI. V trimming: 3 bases; J trimming: 6 bases; junction bases outside the gene matches: 5. The CDR3 runs 14 residues. CDR3 protein: CASSDRTGGQPQHF. The CDR3 coding sequence is TGTGCCAGCAGTGATCGGACAGGTGGTCAGCCCCAGCATTTT.

This clonotype was observed a few times. The V and J genes are TRBV6-5 and TRBJ2-1; 7 bases line up with TRBD2. The CDR3 contains 15 residues. Germline V lookup: CDR1 MNHEY, CDR2 SVGAGI. Trimming took 2 bases from V and 6 from J; bases not matched to a gene: 7. Here the CDR3 reads CASSYVGGGGNEQFF. The CDR3 DNA sequence: TGTGCCAGCAGTTACGTGGGTGGGGGGGGCAATGAGCAGTTCTTC.

As regards this clonotype: The junction shows a germline mismatch at one end, possibly a read error. This chain uses TRBV7-7 with TRBJ2-5, with 9 bases lining up with TRBD1. Germline V gene sequence: CDR1 SSHAT, CDR2 FNYEAQ (reference sequence). This CDR3 has 15 amino acids. CDR3 in amino acids: CASSPSNRGRGTQYF. Here the CDR3 DNA reads TGTGCTAGCAGCCCCTCAAACAGGGGGCGCGGGACCCAGTACTTC. The entire variable domain, with the rest obtained from reference TRBV7-7 and TRBJ2-5, is as follows: GAGVSQSPRYKVTKRGQDVTLRCDPISSHATLYWYQQALGQGPEFLTYFNYEAQPDKSGLPSDRFSAERPEGSISTLTIQRTEQRDSAMYRCASSPSNRGRGTQYFGPGTRLLVL.

This chain joins TRBV4-1 and TRBJ1-3; no clear D. Trimming took off 5 bases at V and 0 bases at J, with 14 bases between the two ends. Germline lookup yields CDR1 MGHRA and CDR2 YSYEKL. The CDR3 length is 16 residues. CDR3 nucleotides: TGCGCCAGCAGCTACCGGACGGGAGTCTCTGGAAACACCATATATTTT. It translates to CASSYRTGVSGNTIYF.

This chain connects TRBV20-1 to TRBJ2-3, with D tentatively TRBD2 (5 bases). The CDR3 contains 15 residues. V dropped 0 bases and J dropped 4 bases, with 14 bases sitting between them. Looked up from germline, CDR1 is DFQATT and CDR2 is SNEGSKA (reference sequence). For the CDR3, the DNA is TGCAGTGCTAGAGATTTGAGGGAGTGGTCAGATACGCAGTATTTT. Protein product: CSARDLREWSDTQYF.

Ten or more counts support this clonotype. This chain uses TRBV5-1 with TRBJ2-1; possibly TRBD1 or TRBD2 for D (5 bases each). The CDR3 contains 16 residues. Germline V gene data show CDR1 as SGHRS and CDR2 as YFSETQ. V lost 4 bases to trimming and J lost 2 bases, with 16 bases between them. The CDR3: CASSPLLSGPYNEQFF. CDR3 sequence (DNA): TGCGCCAGCAGCCCTCTCCTTTCGGGACCCTACAATGAGCAGTTCTTC.

The J gene is TRBJ2-7, the V gene TRBV7-6, with 7 bases lining up with TRBD1. V lost 3 bases, J lost 4 bases, and 12 bases stayed unmatched. The CDR3 consists of 16 residues. Germline V CDR1 and CDR2: SGHVS, FNYEAQ. In DNA form, the CDR3 reads TGTGCCAGCAGCTTCAGCACCGGGACAGAAATTTACGAGCAGTACTTC. Protein product: CASSFSTGTEIYEQYF.

The V gene is TRBV9, the J gene TRBJ1-1; D might be TRBD1 (5 bases). The germline V gene has CDR1 SGDLS and CDR2 YYNGEE. The V end was cut by 3 bases, the J end by 6 bases, with 15 bases between. This CDR3 has 14 residues. CDR3 DNA sequence: TGTGCCAGCAGCGCGGGACTTGTCGAAGCTGAAGCTTTCTTT. Translating it yields CASSAGLVEAEAFF. The full variable domain, rest sourced from reference TRBV9 and TRBJ1-1, is DSGVTQTPKHLITATGQRVTLRCSPRSGDLSVYWYQQSLDQGLQFLIQYYNGEERAKGNILERFSAQQFPDLHSELNLSSLELGDSALYFCASSAGLVEAEAFFGQGTRLTVV.

The chain links TRBV2 to TRBJ2-1; 12 nucleotides match TRBD1. The CDR3 totals 14 residues. Trimming took 6 bases from V and 8 from J; bases not matched to a gene: 5. Germline CDR1 reads SNHLY; CDR2 reads FYNNEI. CDR3 nucleotides: TGTGCCAGCAGCCGGGACAGGGGGCTCGATGAGCAGTTCTTC. Translation: CASSRDRGLDEQFF.